This T cell receptor beta chain was profiled in a study of blood T cell repertoires in COVID-19. TCRdb's copy holds only in-frame clones and misses some; the assay was immunoSEQ multiplex PCR. The sample has approximately 90,000 clones, around 87% seen once. Trimming removed 2 bases at V and 3 bases at J, with 8 bases between. The CDR3 has 14 amino acids. Germline values: CDR1 LGHNA, CDR2 YSLEER. The sample consisted of peripheral blood. The chain combines TRBV4-3 with TRBJ1-5, with unresolved D. The TCR was taken from a human donor with acute or convalescent COVID-19. The donor label of this sample is uncertain. The CDR3 DNA reads as TGCGCCAGCAGCCAAACGGGTCTCAATCAGCCCCAGCATTTT. It is translated as CASSQTGLNQPQHF.